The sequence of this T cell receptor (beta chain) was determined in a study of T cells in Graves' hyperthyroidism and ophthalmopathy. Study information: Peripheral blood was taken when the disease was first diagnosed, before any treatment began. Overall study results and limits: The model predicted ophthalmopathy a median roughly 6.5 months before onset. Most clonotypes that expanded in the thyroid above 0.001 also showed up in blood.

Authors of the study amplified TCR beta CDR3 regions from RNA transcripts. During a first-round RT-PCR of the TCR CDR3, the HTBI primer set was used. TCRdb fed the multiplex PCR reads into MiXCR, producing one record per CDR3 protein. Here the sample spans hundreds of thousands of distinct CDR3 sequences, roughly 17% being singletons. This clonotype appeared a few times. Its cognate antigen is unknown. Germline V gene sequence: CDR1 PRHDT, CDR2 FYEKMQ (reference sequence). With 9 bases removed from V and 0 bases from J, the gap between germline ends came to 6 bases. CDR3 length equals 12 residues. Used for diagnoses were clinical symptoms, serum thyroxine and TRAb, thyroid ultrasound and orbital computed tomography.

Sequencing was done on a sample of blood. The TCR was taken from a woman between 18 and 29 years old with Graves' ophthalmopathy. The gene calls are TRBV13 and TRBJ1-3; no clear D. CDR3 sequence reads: CASTDSGNTIYF. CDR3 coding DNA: TGTGCCAGTACGGACTCTGGAAACACCATATATTTT. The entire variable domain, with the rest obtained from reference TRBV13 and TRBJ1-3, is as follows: AAGVIQSPRHLIKEKRETATLKCYPIPRHDTVYWYQQGPGQDPQFLISFYEKMQSDKGSIPDRFSAQQFSDYHSELNMSSLELGDSALYFCASTDSGNTIYFGEGSWLTVV.